A selection of T cell receptor beta chains follows, all from one sample in a study of PD-L1 blockade in urothelial cancer. The protocol was immunoSEQ multiplex PCR, while the TCRdb copy is restricted to in-frame clones and leaves out a portion. The table lists 40,000 to 55,000 clones, more than 80% of them singletons, with around 6.7% in the top ten. The specimen was PBMCs, collected around atezolizumab (anti-PD-L1) treatment. The receptors derive from a man aged 65 to 85 with urothelial cancer. The CDR3 runs from the conserved cysteine through the conserved F or W. Fields, in order: J gene, clone size, V gene, D gene, CDR3 protein, CDR3 DNA. D genes are given only for firm matches. Clone size is shown for a subset of rows, as once, few, many or a class of expanded clone.

>TRBJ2-2|.|TRBV2|.
CASRPGTFTGELFF
TGTGCCAGCAGACCCGGGACTTTCACCGGGGAGCTGTTTTTT
>TRBJ2-1|.|TRBV5-8|.
CASSLTGFTYNEQFF
TGTGCCAGCAGCCTGACTGGTTTTACCTACAATGAGCAGTTCTTC
>TRBJ2-1|.|TRBV27|TRBD1
CASSQGSWGRGYNEQFF
TGTGCCAGCAGTCAAGGTTCGTGGGGCAGGGGGTACAATGAGCAGTTCTTC
>TRBJ2-3|once|TRBV5-6|TRBD2
CASSSGAGGGTQYF
TGTGCCAGCAGCTCCGGGGCGGGAGGGGGTACGCAGTATTTT
>TRBJ1-1|.|TRBV6-5|TRBD1
CASRGTGLNTEAFF
TGTGCCAGCAGAGGGACAGGATTGAACACTGAAGCTTTCTTT
>TRBJ1-4|.|TRBV6-1|TRBD1
CASSERFAGGTKLFF
TGTGCCAGCAGTGAAAGGTTTGCAGGGGGGACAAAACTGTTTTTT
>TRBJ2-2|once|TRBV19|TRBD2
CASSGTTQNTGELFF
TGTGCCAGTAGCGGGACTACGCAGAACACCGGGGAGCTGTTTTTT
>TRBJ1-4|once|TRBV19|.
CASSKGTVNEKLFF
TGTGCCAGTAGTAAAGGGACTGTGAATGAAAAACTGTTTTTT
>TRBJ2-7|.|TRBV5-6|.
CASSFGRSIYEQYF
TGTGCCAGCAGCTTTGGTAGATCAATCTACGAGCAGTACTTC
>TRBJ2-5|few|TRBV5-1|.
CASSPGNLQETQYF
TGCGCCAGCAGCCCGGGGAATCTCCAAGAGACCCAGTACTTC
>TRBJ2-1|.|TRBV9|TRBD2
CASSVAGGANEQFF
TGTGCCAGCAGCGTAGCGGGAGGGGCAAATGAGCAGTTCTTC
>TRBJ1-1|.|TRBV13|TRBD1
CASSSRDRGRNTEAFF
TGTGCCAGCAGCTCCCGGGACAGGGGGCGCAACACTGAAGCTTTCTTT
>TRBJ2-3|.|TRBV10-3|TRBD2
CAISPLGLAGADTQYF
TGTGCCATCAGCCCCTTAGGGCTAGCGGGAGCAGATACGCAGTATTTT
>TRBJ1-4|.|TRBV5-1|TRBD1
CASSDSGTGDEKLFF
TGCGCCAGCAGCGATTCCGGGACAGGGGATGAAAAACTGTTTTTT
>TRBJ1-5|.|TRBV19|.
CASTPRGMDQPQHF
TGTGCCAGTACCCCTCGGGGGATGGATCAGCCCCAGCATTTT
>TRBJ2-2|.|TRBV6-5|.
CASTRDNTGELFF
TGTGCCAGCACTAGAGATAATACCGGGGAGCTGTTTTTT
>TRBJ2-7|.|TRBV6-5|.
CASSSGVEYEQYF
TGTGCCAGCAGTTCGGGGGTAGAGTACGAGCAGTACTTC